This T cell receptor (beta chain) was found in a study of blood T cell repertoires in COVID-19. Across the study: Samples representing acute and convalescent COVID-19 were sourced from the United States, Italy and Spain. In each case, the material was cDNA or gDNA derived from T cells, B-cell-depleted T cells, or PBMCs.

V dropped 6 bases and J dropped 10; count of bases not matched to a gene: 12. CDR3 length: 14 residues. Per the germline V gene, CDR1 is LGHDT and CDR2 is YNNKEL (reference sequence). TCRdb's table, derived via immunoSEQ multiplex PCR, lists solely in-frame clones and lacks some. The table includes 190,000 or so clones, around nine tenths detected once. V and J are TRBV3-1 (or the pseudogene TRBV3-2) and TRBJ2-5; 9 bases agree with TRBD1. The sample taken for sequencing was peripheral blood. The TCR sequence derives from a woman younger than 35 who had recovered from COVID-19. CDR3 coding DNA: TGTGCCAGCAGTCCGCCGGGACAGGGACTGGGCCAGTACTTC. Translation gives CASSPPGQGLGQYF.